This entry is about one TCR beta chain. Its specificity is unknown. This sample is drawn from a study of cytomegalovirus exposure and HLA in healthy donors. Study conclusions and caveats: Highest at DRB1 and lowest at HLA-C, TCR association rates differed among HLA loci in a later analysis. Looking again later, the authors saw that most CMV-associated TCR beta chains seemed HLA-restricted.

Germline V gene sequence: CDR1 LGHNA, CDR2 YSLEER. Trimming at V came to 0 bases and at J to 9 bases, leaving 9 bases not matched to a gene. The CDR3 contains 16 residues. The primer mix had 60 Vbeta and 13 Jbeta primers. The table came from immunoSEQ multiplex PCR; TCRdb's copy has only in-frame clones and leaves some out. The sample table includes 100,000 to 150,000 clones. This rearrangement joins TRBV4-3 to TRBJ2-3, with 10 bases that match TRBD1. This TCR was recovered from a woman aged 40 to 50 in good health and CMV-seronegative. Sequencing was carried out using PBMCs. The CDR3 here is CASSQEWGQGYRTQYF. The CDR3 DNA follows: TGCGCCAGCAGCCAAGAATGGGGACAGGGGTATCGGACGCAGTATTTT.